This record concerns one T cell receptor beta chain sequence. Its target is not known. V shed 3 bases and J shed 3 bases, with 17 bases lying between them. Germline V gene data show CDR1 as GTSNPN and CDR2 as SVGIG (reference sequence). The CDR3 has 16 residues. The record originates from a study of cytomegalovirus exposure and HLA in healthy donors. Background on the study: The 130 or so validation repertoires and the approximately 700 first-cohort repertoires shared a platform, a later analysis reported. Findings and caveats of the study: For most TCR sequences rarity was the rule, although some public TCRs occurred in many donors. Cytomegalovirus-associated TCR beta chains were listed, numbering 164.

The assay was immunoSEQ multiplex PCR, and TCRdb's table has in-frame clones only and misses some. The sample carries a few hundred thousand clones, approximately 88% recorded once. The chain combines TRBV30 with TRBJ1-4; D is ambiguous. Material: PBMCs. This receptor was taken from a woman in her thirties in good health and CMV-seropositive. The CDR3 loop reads CAWSEDSTRANEKLFF. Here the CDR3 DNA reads TGTGCCTGGAGCGAAGACTCCACAAGGGCTAATGAAAAACTGTTTTTT.